At least ten counts were recorded for the clone carrying this T cell receptor (beta chain). The data stem from a study of T-cell reconstitution after alpha-beta-depleted transplantation in children. Per the germline V gene, CDR1 is MNHEY and CDR2 is SMNVEV (reference sequence). V was trimmed by 10 bases and J by 5 bases, leaving 17 bases between them. The CDR3 has 13 amino acids. Molecular barcoding with unique molecular identifiers was used for the TCRbeta library. From the PCR reads, TCRdb called clonotypes with MiXCR, one entry per CDR3 protein. The repertoire has roughly 170,000 distinct CDR3 sequences, around 7% of them found once; the top ten carry around 2.7%.

V and J are TRBV27 and TRBJ1-1; D is perhaps TRBD1 (5 bases). This specimen was PBMCs from the stem cell graft donor, taken from the stem cell graft. This clonotype was sampled from a human donor who donated a stem cell graft to a child with Wiskott-Aldrich syndrome. The CDR3 DNA reads TGTGCCACCAGAAGATGGGGGGTGACTGAAGCTTTCTTT. This codes for CATRRWGVTEAFF.